This T cell receptor (beta chain) was captured in a study of cytomegalovirus exposure and HLA in healthy donors. For this clone: Its antigen is not identified.

V lost 0 bases and J lost 7; bases outside the gene matches: 4. Germline V gives CDR1 LNHNV, CDR2 YYDKDF (reference sequence). This CDR3 region has 15 residues. It was with 60 Vbeta and 13 Jbeta primers that the PCR ran. Data came from immunoSEQ multiplex PCR; TCRdb stores just in-frame clones and leaves some out. The sample has 98,000 or so clones, more than 60% seen once. Study-level results: Presence/absence analyses rested on an assumption that sequencing depth was roughly uniform across donors. Most sequenced TCRs were rare (though some public TCRs occurred in many donors). Analysis performed later showed TCR beta chains linked to HLA being more clonally expanded than equally common others.

Sequenced sample: PBMCs. The TCR was taken from a human donor in good health. The gene calls are TRBV15 and TRBJ2-1; 9 bases are a match to TRBD2. The CDR3 nucleotides are TGTGCCACCAGCAGAGATAGCGGGAGAGGTAATGAGCAGTTCTTC. As protein: CATSRDSGRGNEQFF.